Each of the 14 T cell receptor beta chains below was sequenced from the same sample in a study of blood T cell repertoires in COVID-19. Sequencing used immunoSEQ multiplex PCR; TCRdb keeps in-frame clones, though not all of them. Among around 180,000 clones listed, nearly 85% were seen once. Sequencing was performed on peripheral blood. The receptors were sampled from a woman aged 30 to 39 with acute or convalescent COVID-19.

The chain employs TRBV3-1 (or the pseudogene TRBV3-2) and TRBJ1-2, with 7 bases lining up with TRBD1. Trimming removed 2 bases from V and 7 bases from J; junction bases left unmatched: 7. Looked up from germline, CDR1 is LGHDT and CDR2 is YNNKEL (reference sequence). This CDR3 comprises 14 residues. CDR3: CASSQPGGESGYTF. In DNA, the CDR3 is TGTGCCAGCAGCCAACCAGGGGGTGAGAGTGGCTACACCTTC.

The rearrangement links TRBV7-2 to TRBJ2-7; the match to TRBD1 covers 7 bases. Germline CDR1 and CDR2: SGHTA and FQGNSA. V was pared by 5 bases and J by 2 bases, with 6 bases of the junction left unmatched. The CDR3 contains 14 residues. The CDR3: CASSPFDRAYEQYF. The CDR3 nucleotides read TGTGCCAGCAGCCCATTCGACAGGGCCTACGAGCAGTACTTC.

This clone was picked up one time. V gene TRBV12-3 or TRBV12-4 combines with J gene TRBJ2-2; tentatively, D is TRBD1 (6 bases). Trimming took off 8 bases at V and 7 bases at J, with 14 bases between the two ends. This CDR3 comprises 13 residues. CDR3 in DNA: TGTGCCAGCGATGGACAGTTAGACGGGGAGCTGTTTTTT. Translating it yields CASDGQLDGELFF.

This clone was seen once. The chain carries TRBV4-2 and TRBJ1-5; 9 bases line up with TRBD1. V lost 4 bases to trimming and J lost 3 bases; unmatched junction nucleotides: 7. CDR1 LGHNA and CDR2 YNFKEQ come from the germline V gene. CDR3 length: 16 residues. CDR3 in amino acids: CASSRCGTGHNQPQHF. The CDR3 bases are TGTGCCAGCAGCCGCTGCGGGACAGGGCACAATCAGCCCCAGCATTTT.

The chain carries TRBV15 and TRBJ2-7, with D possibly TRBD2 on 5 matching bases. CDR1 and CDR2 from the germline V gene are LNHNV and YYDKDF (reference sequence). This CDR3 spans 13 amino acids. V lost 3 bases to trimming and J lost 11 bases, with 17 bases between them. The CDR3 loop reads CATSRGWERAEYF. CDR3 DNA sequence: TGTGCCACCAGCAGGGGATGGGAGCGAGCTGAGTACTTC.

This chain links TRBV30 with TRBJ2-5; D is unresolved. This CDR3 region has 11 residues. The V end lost 0 bases, the J end lost 5 bases, and 4 bases lay between the germline ends. Germline V gene data show CDR1 as GTSNPN and CDR2 as SVGIG (reference sequence). The CDR3: CAWSVEETQYF. The CDR3 coding sequence is TGTGCCTGGAGTGTCGAGGAGACCCAGTACTTC.

This clone is labeled medium-sized. J is TRBJ2-3 and V is TRBV7-9; D perhaps matches TRBD1 (6 bases). This CDR3 contains 15 residues. The ends were cut back, 5 bases at V and 3 bases at J, with 15 bases in the middle. Looked up from germline, CDR1 is SEHNR and CDR2 is FQNEAQ (reference sequence). The chain's CDR3 is CASSPKTGRTDTQYF. The CDR3 DNA reads as TGTGCCAGCAGCCCTAAGACAGGCCGGACAGATACGCAGTATTTT.

This clone was picked up many times. The identical CDR3 is also encoded by other nucleotide sequences in the sample. This rearrangement joins TRBV7-9 to TRBJ1-6; D remains unclear. The V gene's germline CDR1 is SEHNR and CDR2 FQNEAQ (reference sequence). V lost 1 base, J lost 4 bases, and 5 bases lay in between. CDR3 size: 14 residues. CDR3 DNA sequence: TGTGCCAGCAGCTTAGAACAGTATAATTCACCCCTCCACTTT. Protein product: CASSLEQYNSPLHF. Supplemented by reference TRBV7-9 and TRBJ1-6, the full variable domain reads DTGVSQNPRHKITKRGQNVTFRCDPISEHNRLYWYRQTLGQGPEFLTYFQNEAQLEKSRLLSDRFSAERPKGSFSTLEIQRTEQGDSAMYLCASSLEQYNSPLHFGNGTRLTVT.

The chain recombines TRBV19 with TRBJ1-2; D might be TRBD1 (6 bases). V was pared by 7 bases and J by 0 bases, with 15 bases between. There are 15 residues in the CDR3. CDR1 is LNHDA and CDR2 is SQIVND in the germline V gene (reference sequence). The DNA for the CDR3 is TGTGCCAGTACCCCAGGGACACACCCTAACTATGGCTACACCTTC. It translates to CASTPGTHPNYGYTF.

The chain has TRBV18 and TRBJ1-1; D ambiguous. The CDR3 contains 17 residues. CDR1 and CDR2 (germline): KGHSH, LQKENI. The V end was cut by 1 base, the J end by 1 base, with 16 bases between. The CDR3 DNA sequence: TGTGCCAGCTCACCACTCCCTGTGCCCGGGGAGAACACTGAAGCTTTCTTT. It yields the protein CASSPLPVPGENTEAFF.

V is TRBV7-8 and J is TRBJ2-3, with 7 bases aligning to TRBD2. This CDR3 contains 15 residues. The V segment lost 0 bases and the J segment 3 bases; nucleotides outside the gene matches: 3. Germline V gene lookup returns CDR1 SGHVS and CDR2 FQNEAQ. The CDR3: CASSLAGSGTDTQYF. CDR3 bases: TGTGCCAGCAGCTTAGCAGGTAGCGGGACAGATACGCAGTATTTT.

The chain is built from TRBV2 and TRBJ1-5; the D gene is possibly TRBD1 (6 bases). Germline CDR1 reads SNHLY; CDR2 reads FYNNEI. The germline V and J ends were trimmed by 4 bases and 4 bases, with 11 bases remaining between them. The CDR3 runs to 14 residues. CDR3 amino acids: CASSVGRGNQPQHF. CDR3 in DNA: TGTGCCAGCAGTGTCGGGAGGGGGAATCAGCCCCAGCATTTT.

The V call is TRBV7-6, the J call TRBJ2-5; 8 bases line up with TRBD1. The CDR3 loop spans 15 amino acids. Unmatched junction bases numbered 11, after V lost 6 bases and J lost 5 bases. CDR1 is SGHVS, CDR2 FNYEAQ, per germline. Here the CDR3 reads CASSERTGWRETQYF. The CDR3 coding sequence is TGTGCCAGCAGTGAGAGGACAGGGTGGCGGGAGACCCAGTACTTC. The full variable domain, in which reference TRBV7-6 and TRBJ2-5 provide the parts outside the CDR3, is GAGVSQSPRYKVTKRGQDVALRCDPISGHVSLYWYRQALGQGPEFLTYFNYEAQQDKSGLPNDRFSAERPEGSISTLTIQRTEQRDSAMYRCASSERTGWRETQYFGPGTRLLVL.

This chain connects TRBV3-1 (or the pseudogene TRBV3-2) to TRBJ1-3, with D hard to call. CDR3 length equals 18 residues. The V end was cut by 3 bases, the J end by 0 bases, with 18 bases between. Germline lookup yields CDR1 LGHDT and CDR2 YNNKEL (reference sequence). The CDR3 sequence: CASSHPPEGGVSGNTIYF. The CDR3 DNA reads TGTGCCAGCAGCCACCCTCCCGAGGGCGGCGTCTCTGGAAACACCATATATTTT.